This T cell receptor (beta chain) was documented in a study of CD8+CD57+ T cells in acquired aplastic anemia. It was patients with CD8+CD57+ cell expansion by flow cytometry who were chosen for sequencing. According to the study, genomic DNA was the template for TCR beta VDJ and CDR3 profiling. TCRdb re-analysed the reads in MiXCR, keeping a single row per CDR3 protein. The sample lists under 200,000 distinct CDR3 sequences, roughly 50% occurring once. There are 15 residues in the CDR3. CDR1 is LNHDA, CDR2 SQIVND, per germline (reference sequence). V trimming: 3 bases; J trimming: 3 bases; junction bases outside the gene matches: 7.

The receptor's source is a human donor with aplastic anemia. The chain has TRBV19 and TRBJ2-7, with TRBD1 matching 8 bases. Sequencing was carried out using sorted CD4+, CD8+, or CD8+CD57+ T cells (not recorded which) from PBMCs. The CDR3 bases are TGTGCCAGTAGTATGGGTGGACAGGGAGGCTACGAGCAGTACTTC. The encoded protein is CASSMGGQGGYEQYF.